A single sample is the source of the 21 T cell receptor beta chains below, sequenced in a study of T-cell memory formation after mild COVID-19. MiXCR was run by TCRdb on the 5' RACE reads, yielding one entry per CDR3 protein. Here the sample spans 300,000 to 350,000 distinct CDR3 sequences, 10% to 15% being singletons. Sequenced material: PBMCs or a T cell subset sorted from them (not recorded which). The receptors were sampled from a man aged 18 to 30 who had mild COVID-19 (a few samples of this study predate the infection). Cell type and time point are not known.

The chain joins TRBV10-3 to TRBJ1-2; a possible D gene is TRBD1 (5 bases). This CDR3 is 14 amino acids long. Germline CDR1 ENHRY, CDR2 SYGVKD. Trimming took 8 bases from V and 2 from J, leaving 15 bases between them. The CDR3 region has the DNA TGTGCCATCCGGCGCGGGGACGGAAACTATGGCTACACCTTC. It specifies CAIRRGDGNYGYTF.

This clonotype was picked up many times. The CDR3 reads CASSYRSGGAAEQFF. For the CDR3, the DNA is TGTGCCAGCAGTTATCGCTCCGGGGGGGCGGCTGAGCAGTTCTTC. The chain links TRBV6-5 to TRBJ2-1, with TRBD2 matching 8 bases. V dropped 3 bases and J dropped 9; count of bases not matched to a gene: 10. Germline V gives CDR1 MNHEY, CDR2 SVGAGI. This CDR3 contains 15 residues.

The genes are TRBV5-3 and TRBJ2-3; 8 positions agree with TRBD1. TRBV5-3 is an ORF; its function is uncertain. V dropped 5 bases and J dropped 1; count of bases not matched to a gene: 0. This CDR3 region has 13 residues. In DNA form, the CDR3 reads TGTGCCAGAAGGACAGGGGGCACAGATACGCAGTATTTT. Protein product: CARRTGGTDTQYF.

This clonotype appeared a single time. The genes are TRBV25-1 and TRBJ2-4, with 10 bases lining up with TRBD2. The CDR3 has 14 amino acids. Germline-derived CDR1 and CDR2 are MGHDK and SYGVNS. The V gene end was trimmed by 6 bases and the J gene end by 9 bases; junction bases not matched to a gene: 8. This CDR3 is CASSRTSGVGIQYF. CDR3 nucleotide sequence: TGTGCCAGCAGCAGAACTAGCGGGGTGGGCATTCAGTACTTC.

This clonotype has more than one count but fewer than ten. The chain couples TRBV9 to TRBJ2-3; no clear D gene. Trimming removed 4 bases at V and 0 bases at J, with 12 bases between. CDR3 length equals 15 residues. Germline V CDR1 and CDR2: SGDLS, YYNGEE. CDR3: CASSPPGFSTDTQYF. The DNA of the CDR3 is TGTGCCAGCAGCCCTCCGGGTTTCAGCACAGATACGCAGTATTTT. The full variable domain, its missing parts supplied by reference TRBV9 and TRBJ2-3, is DSGVTQTPKHLITATGQRVTLRCSPRSGDLSVYWYQQSLDQGLQFLIQYYNGEERAKGNILERFSAQQFPDLHSELNLSSLELGDSALYFCASSPPGFSTDTQYFGPGTRLTVL.

Only a few counts were recorded for this clonotype. The rearrangement links TRBV6-2 or TRBV6-3 to TRBJ2-1; D unresolved. Germline V gene lookup returns CDR1 MNHEY and CDR2 SVGEGT. Trimming took off 9 bases at V and 6 bases at J, with 12 bases between the two ends. The CDR3 extends over 12 amino acids. The CDR3 protein is CARKRHLNEQFF. The DNA for the CDR3 is TGTGCCAGAAAGCGACACCTCAATGAGCAGTTCTTC.

This clonotype was picked up many times. The chain uses TRBV20-1 and TRBJ2-7; tentatively, D is TRBD1 or TRBD2 (5 bases each). This CDR3 comprises 14 residues. Germline CDR1 is DFQATT and CDR2 is SNEGSKA (reference sequence). The V end was cut by 1 base, the J end by 9 bases, with 19 bases between. The CDR3 here is CSARADSLSSGQYF. The DNA for the CDR3 is TGCAGTGCTAGAGCCGACAGCCTCTCCAGCGGGCAGTACTTC.

This chain joins TRBV9 and TRBJ1-5; D not certain. V was shortened by 0 bases and J by 4 bases, with 8 bases between the two germline ends. CDR1 and CDR2 from the germline V gene are SGDLS and YYNGEE. The CDR3 spans 14 residues. The CDR3 reads CASSVAPFNQPQHF. DNA for the CDR3: TGTGCCAGCAGCGTAGCGCCCTTTAATCAGCCCCAGCATTTT.

V gene TRBV11-3 combines with J gene TRBJ2-2, with 8 bases that match TRBD1. Looked up from germline, CDR1 is SGHNT and CDR2 is YENEEA. The V and J ends lost 5 bases and 4 bases, in that order; junction bases with no gene match: 6. The CDR3 consists of 15 residues. CDR3 amino acids: CASSPRTGSTGELFF. In DNA form, the CDR3 reads TGTGCCAGCAGCCCCCGGACAGGGAGCACCGGGGAGCTGTTTTTT.

This chain connects TRBV5-1 to TRBJ2-5; D is unclear. Deletions cut 2 bases from V and 9 bases from J, with 20 bases between. The CDR3 has 15 residues. Germline CDR1 reads SGHRS; CDR2 reads YFSETQ. CDR3 protein: CASSLPNSEADAQYF. The CDR3 DNA reads TGCGCCAGCAGCTTACCGAACAGTGAGGCCGATGCCCAGTACTTC. Full variable domain (outside the CDR3, taken from reference TRBV5-1 and TRBJ2-5): KAGVTQTPRYLIKTRGQQVTLSCSPISGHRSVSWYQQTPGQGLQFLFEYFSETQRNKGNFPGRFSGRQFSNSRSEMNVSTLELGDSALYLCASSLPNSEADAQYFGPGTRLLVL.

This clonotype came up many times. This chain uses TRBV25-1 with TRBJ2-7; the D gene is possibly TRBD1 (5 bases). In germline, CDR1 is MGHDK, CDR2 SYGVNS. Trimming cost V 7 bases and J 0 bases, with 10 bases left between them. The CDR3 runs to 13 residues. CDR3 amino acids: CASTPDSSYEQYF. The DNA for the CDR3 is TGTGCCAGCACACCCGACAGCTCCTACGAGCAGTACTTC.

This clonotype was counted between two and nine times. This chain uses TRBV7-6 with TRBJ2-3; D is perhaps TRBD1 or TRBD2 (5 bases each). V was shortened by 3 bases and J by 0 bases, with 13 bases between the two germline ends. Germline lookup yields CDR1 SGHVS and CDR2 FNYEAQ. The CDR3 has 16 amino acids. The CDR3 nucleotides are TGTGCCAGCAGCTTTCCCCCGGGACCCAGCACAGATACGCAGTATTTT. Translating gives CASSFPPGPSTDTQYF.

The V and J genes are TRBV5-1 and TRBJ2-1, with TRBD1 identical over 8 bases. The ends lost 4 bases at V and 3 bases at J; junction bases unmatched: 9. Germline values: CDR1 SGHRS, CDR2 YFSETQ. This CDR3 is built from 16 residues. Written as DNA, the CDR3 is TGCGCCAGCAGCGGAGGGGACAGGTCAAACTACAATGAGCAGTTCTTC. This sequence encodes CASSGGDRSNYNEQFF. Full variable domain (outside the CDR3, taken from reference TRBV5-1 and TRBJ2-1): KAGVTQTPRYLIKTRGQQVTLSCSPISGHRSVSWYQQTPGQGLQFLFEYFSETQRNKGNFPGRFSGRQFSNSRSEMNVSTLELGDSALYLCASSGGDRSNYNEQFFGPGTRLTVL.

In this sample, this clonotype turned up many times. The genes are TRBV6-4 and TRBJ2-1, with D unclear. V was shortened by 0 bases and J by 4 bases, with 16 bases between the two germline ends. Per germline, CDR1 MRHNA and CDR2 SNTAGT. This CDR3 is 17 amino acids long. The CDR3 here is CASSDSSPKRAYNEQFF. CDR3 coding DNA: TGTGCCAGCAGTGACTCGTCCCCGAAAAGGGCGTACAATGAGCAGTTCTTC.

This chain connects TRBV19 to TRBJ2-1; tentatively, D is TRBD1 (5 bases). Trimming took off 5 bases at V and 7 bases at J, with 24 bases between the two ends. This CDR3 spans 17 amino acids. The germline CDR1 and CDR2 sequences are LNHDA and SQIVND (reference sequence). CDR3 region: CASSFHPDTKRRNEQFF. CDR3 coding DNA: TGTGCCAGTAGTTTTCACCCGGACACAAAAAGGCGTAATGAGCAGTTCTTC.

This clonotype has only a few counts. The chain combines TRBV27 with TRBJ2-7; 8 bases agree with TRBD2. CDR3 length: 15 amino acids. Looked up from germline, CDR1 is MNHEY and CDR2 is SMNVEV (reference sequence). V gave up 1 base and J gave up 4 bases; unmatched junction bases: 6. The CDR3 reads CASSLLRGAGYEQYF. In nucleotides, the CDR3 is TGTGCCAGCAGTTTATTGCGGGGGGCCGGATACGAGCAGTACTTC.

This clonotype turned up a few times. This sequence joins TRBV11-2 and TRBJ2-7; D may match TRBD1 or TRBD2 (5 bases each). This CDR3 is 14 amino acids long. Germline V gene sequence: CDR1 SGHAT, CDR2 FQNNGV. V was trimmed by 3 bases and J by 0 bases, leaving 9 bases between them. The DNA of the CDR3 is TGTGCCAGCAGCTTGGGGACCTACTCCTACGAGCAGTACGTC. Translation: CASSLGTYSYEQYV.

This clonotype appeared a few times. V is TRBV7-9 and J is TRBJ2-3; 7 nucleotides agree with TRBD1. J gave up 1 base and V 5 bases, and 6 bases lay outside the gene matches. The CDR3 length is 15 residues. Germline loops: CDR1 SEHNR, CDR2 FQNEAQ (reference sequence). CDR3 sequence reads: CASSVTGMGTDTQYF. Written as DNA, the CDR3 is TGTGCCAGCAGCGTGACAGGGATGGGCACAGATACGCAGTATTTT.

The genes are TRBV18 and TRBJ1-2; 11 bases are a match to TRBD1. The CDR3 has 14 residues. Germline V gene sequence: CDR1 KGHSH, CDR2 LQKENI. V was clipped by 6 bases and J by 7 bases; unmatched bases: 7. CDR3 protein: CASSPGTGGIGYTF. The DNA for the CDR3 is TGTGCCAGCTCCCCCGGGACAGGGGGAATTGGCTACACCTTC.

There are a few counts of this clonotype. The chain carries TRBV7-2 and TRBJ1-5; the match to TRBD1 covers 9 bases. This CDR3 spans 14 amino acids. The germline gives CDR1 SGHTA, CDR2 FQGNSA. J gave up 5 bases and V 4 bases, and 3 bases lay outside the gene matches. The CDR3 is CASSSTGGYQPQHF. CDR3 bases: TGTGCCAGCAGCTCGACAGGGGGTTATCAGCCCCAGCATTTT.

The gene calls are TRBV4-3 and TRBJ2-3; D uncertain. CDR3 length: 12 amino acids. Trimming shortened V by 0 bases and J by 9 bases, and 7 bases separated the two germline ends. Germline V gene sequence: CDR1 LGHNA, CDR2 YSLEER. The CDR3: CASSQEGGTQYF. DNA for the CDR3: TGCGCCAGCAGCCAAGAAGGTGGGACGCAGTATTTT.